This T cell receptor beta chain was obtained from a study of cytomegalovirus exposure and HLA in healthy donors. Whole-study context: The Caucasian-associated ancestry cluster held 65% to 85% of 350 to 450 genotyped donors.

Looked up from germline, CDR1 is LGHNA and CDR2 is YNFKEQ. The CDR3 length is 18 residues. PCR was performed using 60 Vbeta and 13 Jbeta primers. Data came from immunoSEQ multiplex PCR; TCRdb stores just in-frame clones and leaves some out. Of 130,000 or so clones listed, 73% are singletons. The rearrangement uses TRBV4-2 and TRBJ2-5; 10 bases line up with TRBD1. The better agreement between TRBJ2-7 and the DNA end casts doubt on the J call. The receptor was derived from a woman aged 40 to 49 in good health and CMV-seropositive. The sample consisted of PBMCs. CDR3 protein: CASSQLPGQGVMTYEQYF. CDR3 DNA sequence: TGTGCCAGCAGCCAACTACCCGGACAGGGGGTGATGACCTACGAGCAGTACTTC.